The rows below give T cell receptor beta chains drawn from one sample of a study of cytomegalovirus exposure and HLA in healthy donors. Assay: immunoSEQ multiplex PCR; the TCRdb copy retains only in-frame clones and omits some. The sample includes 100,000 to 150,000 clones, roughly nine tenths of them seen just once. The specimen sequenced was PBMCs. These TCRs come from a woman aged 18-35 years in good health and CMV-seronegative. Each CDR3 is given with its conserved first and last residue. A D gene is named only where the DNA matches it firmly. Only some rows state a clone size, as once, few, many or a class for expanded clones.

d_gene | len | j_gene | v_gene | abundance | CDR3nt | CDR3aa
TRBD1 | 16 | TRBJ1-2 | TRBV28 | NA | TGTGCCAGCACTAACGCCGGGACAGGGGCTAACTATGGCTACACCTTC | CASTNAGTGANYGYTF
NA | 11 | TRBJ1-2 | TRBV6-5 | once | TGTGCCAGCACCCGTAGCTATGGCTACACCTTC | CASTRSYGYTF
NA | 14 | TRBJ1-2 | TRBV6-5 | NA | TGTGCCAGCAGTTATGGCGACAGAGACTATGGCTACACCTTC | CASSYGDRDYGYTF
TRBD2 | 15 | TRBJ2-7 | TRBV27 | NA | TGTGCCAGCAGTCCTGATGTGCGGGGGACCTACGAGCAGTACTTC | CASSPDVRGTYEQYF
NA | 16 | TRBJ2-3 | TRBV30 | NA | TGTGCCTGGAGTGTACGGACTGTAAGGAGCACAGATACGCAGTATTTT | CAWSVRTVRSTDTQYF
NA | 14 | TRBJ1-2 | TRBV28 | NA | TGTGCCAGCAGTCTGGAGGGGAGAAGGGATGGCTACACCTTC | CASSLEGRRDGYTF
TRBD1 | 14 | TRBJ1-2 | TRBV7-2 | NA | TGTGCCAGCAGCTTATTGGGACAGGGGTTTTGGTACACCTTC | CASSLLGQGFWYTF
TRBD1 | 15 | TRBJ1-2 | TRBV28 | NA | TGTGCCAGCAGGACAGGGGGCTCCCTTAACTATGGCTACACCTTC | CASRTGGSLNYGYTF
NA | 12 | TRBJ1-2 | TRBV6-5 | few | TGTGCCAGCAGGTTATCGGGCTATGGCTACACCTTC | CASRLSGYGYTF
TRBD1 | 19 | TRBJ1-4 | TRBV7-2 | NA | TGTGCCAGCAGCTTAAGGGGGAAAAGGACAGGGTTTACTAATGAAAAACTGTTTTTT | CASSLRGKRTGFTNEKLFF
NA | 13 | TRBJ1-2 | TRBV5-1 | few | TGCGCCAGCAGCGACAGACTTAACTATGGCTACACCTTC | CASSDRLNYGYTF
NA | 16 | TRBJ2-2 | TRBV30 | NA | TGTGCCTGGAGCCTCCTAGGAGTCTCGAACACCGGGGAGCTGTTTTTT | CAWSLLGVSNTGELFF
TRBD2 | 17 | TRBJ2-2 | TRBV5-4 | NA | TGTGCCAGCAGCCCCACTAGCGGGAGGGCGAACACCGGGGAGCTGTTTTTT | CASSPTSGRANTGELFF
TRBD1 | 16 | TRBJ2-1 | TRBV27 | NA | TGTGCCAGCAGCCATGGGGGACAGGGATCCCTCAATGAGCAGTTCTTC | CASSHGGQGSLNEQFF
TRBD1 | 16 | TRBJ1-4 | TRBV5-6 | NA | TGTGCCAGCAGCCCATTTACAGGGGGCCTTAATGAAAAACTGTTTTTT | CASSPFTGGLNEKLFF
NA | 14 | TRBJ1-2 | TRBV7-9 | NA | TGTGCCAGCAGCTTCACAGGGCCATTCTATGGCTACACCTTC | CASSFTGPFYGYTF
NA | 16 | TRBJ1-3 | TRBV2 | NA | TGTGCCAGCAGAGAACGGGGGTTGAGCTCTGGAAACACCATATATTTT | CASRERGLSSGNTIYF
NA | 11 | TRBJ2-5 | TRBV19 | few | TGTGCCAGTAGTCCCGGGGAGACCCAGTACTTC | CASSPGETQYF
NA | 16 | TRBJ1-1 | TRBV9 | NA | TGTGCCAGCAGCGCCCAGGGAGGCGGAGTGAACACTGAAGCTTTCTTT | CASSAQGGGVNTEAFF
NA | 17 | TRBJ2-3 | TRBV7-2 | NA | TGTGCCAGCAGCTCCGGATCCGACTGGTACGGCACAGATACGCAGTATTTT | CASSSGSDWYGTDTQYF
TRBD1 | 13 | TRBJ2-7 | TRBV6-6 | NA | TGTGCCAGCAGTTGGACAGGGACCTACGAGCAGTACTTC | CASSWTGTYEQYF